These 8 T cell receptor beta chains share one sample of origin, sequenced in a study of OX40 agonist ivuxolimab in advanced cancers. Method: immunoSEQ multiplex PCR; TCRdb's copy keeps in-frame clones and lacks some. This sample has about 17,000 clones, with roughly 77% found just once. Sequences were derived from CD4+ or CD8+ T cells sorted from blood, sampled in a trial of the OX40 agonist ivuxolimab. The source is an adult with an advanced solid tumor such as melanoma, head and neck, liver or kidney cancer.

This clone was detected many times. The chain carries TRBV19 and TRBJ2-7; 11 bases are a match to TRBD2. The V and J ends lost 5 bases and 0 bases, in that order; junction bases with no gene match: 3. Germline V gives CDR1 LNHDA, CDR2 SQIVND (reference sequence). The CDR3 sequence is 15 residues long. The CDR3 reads CASSLAGGGSYEQYF. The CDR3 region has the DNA TGTGCCAGTAGTCTAGCGGGGGGAGGCTCCTACGAGCAGTACTTC.

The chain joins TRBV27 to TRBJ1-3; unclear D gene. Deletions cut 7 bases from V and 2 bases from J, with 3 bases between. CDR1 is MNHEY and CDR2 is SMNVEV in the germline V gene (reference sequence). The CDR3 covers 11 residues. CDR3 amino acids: CASIAGNTIYF. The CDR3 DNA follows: TGTGCCAGCATAGCTGGAAACACCATATATTTT.

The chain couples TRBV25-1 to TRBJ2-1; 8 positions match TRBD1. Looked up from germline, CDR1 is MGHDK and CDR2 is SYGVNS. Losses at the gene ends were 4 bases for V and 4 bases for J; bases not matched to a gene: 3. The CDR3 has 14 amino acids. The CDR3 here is CASSVRDRYNEQFF. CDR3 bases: TGTGCCAGCAGTGTCCGGGACAGGTACAATGAGCAGTTCTTC.

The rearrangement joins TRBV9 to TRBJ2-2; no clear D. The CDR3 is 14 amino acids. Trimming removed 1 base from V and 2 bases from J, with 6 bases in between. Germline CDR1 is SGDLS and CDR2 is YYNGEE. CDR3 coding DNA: TGTGCCAGCAGCGTAATCAGTAACACCGGGGAGCTGTTTTTT. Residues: CASSVISNTGELFF.

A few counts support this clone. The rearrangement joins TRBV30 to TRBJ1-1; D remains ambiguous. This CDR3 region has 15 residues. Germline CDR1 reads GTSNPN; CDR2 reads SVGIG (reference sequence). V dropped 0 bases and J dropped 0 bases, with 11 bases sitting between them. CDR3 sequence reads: CAWSVGSSMNTEAFF. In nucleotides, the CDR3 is TGTGCCTGGAGTGTCGGAAGCAGCATGAACACTGAAGCTTTCTTT.

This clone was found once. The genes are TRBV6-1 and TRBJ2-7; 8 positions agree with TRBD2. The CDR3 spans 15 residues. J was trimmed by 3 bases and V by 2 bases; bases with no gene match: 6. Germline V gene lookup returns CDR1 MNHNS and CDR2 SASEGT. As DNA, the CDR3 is TGTGCCAGCAGTGAAAGGGCGGGAGGTCTCTACGAGCAGTACTTC. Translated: CASSERAGGLYEQYF.

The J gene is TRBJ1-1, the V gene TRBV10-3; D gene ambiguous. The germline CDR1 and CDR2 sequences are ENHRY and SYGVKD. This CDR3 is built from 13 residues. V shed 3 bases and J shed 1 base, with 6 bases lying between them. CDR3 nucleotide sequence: TGTGCCATCAGTGATCAGGAGAACACTGAAGCTTTCTTT. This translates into CAISDQENTEAFF.

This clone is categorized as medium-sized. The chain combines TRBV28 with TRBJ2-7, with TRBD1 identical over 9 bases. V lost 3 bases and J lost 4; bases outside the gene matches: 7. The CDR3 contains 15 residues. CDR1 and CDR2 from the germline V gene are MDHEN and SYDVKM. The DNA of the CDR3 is TGTGCCAGCAGTTTGGGGACAGGGATCGGATACGAGCAGTACTTC. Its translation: CASSLGTGIGYEQYF. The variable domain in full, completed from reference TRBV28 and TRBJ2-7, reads DVKVTQSSRYLVKRTGEKVFLECVQDMDHENMFWYRQDPGLGLRLIYFSYDVKMKEKGDIPEGYSVSREKKERFSLILESASTNQTSMYLCASSLGTGIGYEQYFGPGTRLTVT.